These 6 T cell receptor beta chains originate from one sample sequenced in a study of TIL therapy for anti-PD-1-resistant metastatic lung cancer. Time point reported: pre-treatment sample, taken before nivolumab and TIL therapy. Sequencing used immunoSEQ v3. Sequencing used immunoSEQ multiplex PCR; TCRdb keeps in-frame clones, though not all of them. The top ten clones hold 2.9% of a sample with fewer than 65,000 clones, approximately 78% of them seen once. This sample comprised blood, obtained at baseline. The receptors derive from a person between 25 and 80 years old with non-small cell lung cancer.

This clone came up once. The chain is built from TRBV7-2 and TRBJ1-1; TRBD1 agrees at 9 bases. The CDR3 spans 15 residues. Germline V lookup: CDR1 SGHTA, CDR2 FQGNSA. Trimming at V came to 4 bases and at J to 3 bases, leaving 6 bases not matched to a gene. The CDR3 region is CASSYRRDRDTEAFF. In nucleotides, the CDR3 is TGTGCCAGCAGCTACCGCCGGGACAGGGACACTGAAGCTTTCTTT.

This CDR3 reads CASSPLAGSSYNEQFF. CDR3 in DNA: TGTGCCAGCAGTCCCCTAGCGGGGAGCTCCTACAATGAGCAGTTCTTC. The chain recombines TRBV28 with TRBJ2-1; TRBD2 matches 9 bases. Unmatched junction bases numbered 5, after V lost 5 bases and J lost 0 bases. This CDR3 comprises 16 residues. From germline, CDR1 is MDHEN and CDR2 SYDVKM.

The chain recombines TRBV6-2 or TRBV6-3 with TRBJ1-2; tentative D call: TRBD1 (6 bases). The germline V gene has CDR1 MNHEY and CDR2 SVGEGT. The CDR3 totals 16 residues. Trimming cost V 6 bases and J 1 base, with 18 bases left between them. CDR3 residues: CASSPVGGPGNYGYTF. CDR3 nucleotide sequence: TGTGCCAGCAGCCCTGTGGGGGGGCCGGGTAACTATGGCTACACCTTC.

This clone appeared a single time. The chain combines TRBV7-8 with TRBJ2-7, with 7 bases that match TRBD1. The CDR3 totals 16 residues. Germline-derived CDR1 and CDR2 are SGHVS and FQNEAQ. Trimming cost V 0 bases and J 1 base; bases outside gene matches: 6. The CDR3 DNA sequence: TGTGCCAGCAGCTTAGCGCTGGGACAGACATCCTACGAGCAGTACTTC. Amino acids: CASSLALGQTSYEQYF.

V is TRBV13 and J is TRBJ2-5; TRBD2 matches 14 bases. Germline CDR1 is PRHDT and CDR2 is FYEKMQ (reference sequence). This CDR3 has 18 residues. The V gene end was trimmed by 0 bases and the J gene end by 4 bases; junction bases not matched to a gene: 7. CDR3 coding DNA: TGTGCCAGCAGCTTAGGAGTGACTAGCGGGGGGGTTGGAGAGACCCAGTACTTC. Residues: CASSLGVTSGGVGETQYF.

This clone was counted only a few times. The CDR3 spells CASSQDFYRGRVDTEAFF. The CDR3 bases are TGCGCCAGCAGCCAAGATTTTTACAGGGGGCGGGTGGACACTGAAGCTTTCTTT. This chain uses TRBV4-3 with TRBJ1-1; the match to TRBD1 covers 9 bases. From germline, CDR1 is LGHNA and CDR2 YSLEER. V was clipped by 0 bases and J by 3 bases; unmatched bases: 11. The CDR3 has 18 amino acids.